The TCR beta chain described here comes from a study of CD8+ T cells in alopecia areata. About the study: Female roughly 6-10-week-old C3H/HeJ recipients received skin from 6-12-month-old C3H/HeJ graft donors with spontaneous alopecia.

Pooled cells of cutaneous lymph node origin were sorted on CD4, CD8alpha, NKG2D, NKG2ACE and other markers. The germline gives CDR1 NSQYPW, CDR2 LRSPGD (reference sequence). V shed 5 bases, J shed 3 bases, and the junction held 1 base outside the gene matches. This CDR3 has 13 amino acids. Worth noting for this clone: Gene and germline names: mouse. The read is 4 residues too short to cover the CDR3 end, so that end is filled in from the germline J gene. Other nucleotide sequences from this sample produce the same CDR3.

It was cDNA, reverse transcribed from extracted RNA, that served as the sequencing template. Only in-frame clones appear in the TCRdb table, and some are missing; sequencing was by immunoSEQ multiplex PCR. Observed are about 270,000 clones, no singletons, with the top ten taking roughly 1.2%. Material: CD4+ T cells sorted from a lymph node. This chain connects TRBV1 to TRBJ2-1; 7 bases agree with TRBD2. The sequence derives from a C3H/HeJ mouse with alopecia areata. MHC haplotype of the mouse line: H2-k. The CDR3 protein is CTCSLGGYAEQFF. The sequenced CDR3 bases are TGCACCTGCAGTTTGGGGGGCTATGCT.